This is a list of T cell receptor beta chains from one sample in a study of CD8 T cells in ankylosing spondylitis. TCRdb passed the 5' RACE reads through MiXCR, listing each CDR3 protein once. The table includes about 220,000 distinct CDR3 sequences, more than 9% detected once. The specimen sequenced was blood, either unsorted or a sorted T cell fraction (not recorded which). The source of these receptors is a male donor with ankylosing spondylitis or in good health (not recorded which). CDR3s include the opening cysteine and the closing phenylalanine or tryptophan. D genes are given only for firm matches. Not every row has a clone size; where given, it reads once, few, many or a size class.

d_gene,abundance,v_gene,j_gene,len,CDR3aa,CDR3nt
.,many,TRBV29-1,TRBJ1-5,13,CSVETGRNQPQHF,TGCAGCGTTGAAACGGGCCGCAATCAGCCCCAGCATTTT
.,many,TRBV5-6,TRBJ2-2,12,CASSPPTGELFF,TGTGCCAGCAGCCCACCCACCGGGGAGCTGTTTTTT
.,few,TRBV5-5,TRBJ1-5,16,CASSLGPDLSNQPQHF,TGTGCCAGCAGCTTGGGACCAGACCTTAGCAATCAGCCCCAGCATTTT
.,few,TRBV11-3,TRBJ1-1,13,CASSITEDTEAFF,TGTGCCAGCAGCATTACAGAGGACACTGAAGCTTTCTTT
.,many,TRBV11-2,TRBJ2-2,15,CASSPSDIFTGELFF,TGTGCCAGCAGCCCCTCGGACATCTTCACCGGGGAGCTGTTTTTT
.,many,TRBV5-1,TRBJ2-7,15,CASSLVELGTYEQYF,TGCGCCAGCAGCTTGGTTGAGCTCGGAACCTACGAGCAGTACTTC
.,.,TRBV6-1,TRBJ1-1,15,CASFGQRLGDTEAFF,TGTGCCAGCTTCGGACAAAGGCTAGGGGACACTGAAGCTTTCTTT
.,.,TRBV5-1,TRBJ1-5,15,CASSLGPEGNQPQHF,TGCGCCAGCAGCCTCGGACCCGAGGGCAATCAGCCCCAGCATTTT
TRBD1,many,TRBV7-3,TRBJ2-1,15,CASSLHGQGVGEQFF,TGTGCCAGCAGCTTACACGGACAGGGTGTAGGTGAGCAGTTCTTC
TRBD1,many,TRBV7-2,TRBJ2-7,15,CASSLPGTGGYEQYF,TGTGCCAGCAGCTTACCCGGGACAGGGGGCTACGAGCAGTACTTC
TRBD2,many,TRBV7-9,TRBJ2-1,16,CASSLASGGAYNEQFF,TGTGCCAGCAGCTTGGCCAGCGGGGGGGCCTACAATGAGCAGTTCTTC
.,.,TRBV4-2,TRBJ2-6,17,CASSQDLPALGANVLTF,TGTGCCAGCAGCCAAGATCTTCCGGCCCTTGGGGCCAACGTCCTGACTTTC
.,few,TRBV30,TRBJ2-1,13,CAWDPSSPNEQFF,TGTGCCTGGGATCCTAGTTCTCCCAATGAGCAGTTCTTC
.,.,TRBV9,TRBJ2-7,13,CASSADISYEQYF,TGTGCCAGCAGCGCGGACATCTCCTACGAGCAGTACTTC
.,.,TRBV20-1,TRBJ1-2,12,CSAYRDVYGYTF,TGCAGTGCGTACAGGGACGTCTATGGCTACACCTTC
.,many,TRBV5-6,TRBJ2-5,14,CASSPTGPQETQYF,TGTGCCAGCAGCCCAACAGGACCCCAAGAGACCCAGTACTTC
TRBD1,many,TRBV20-1,TRBJ2-1,13,CSARSPGGNEQFF,TGCAGTGCTAGAAGTCCAGGGGGCAATGAGCAGTTCTTC
.,many,TRBV20-1,TRBJ2-1,13,CSARKDYYNEQFF,TGCAGTGCTAGGAAGGACTACTACAATGAGCAGTTCTTC
TRBD2,many,TRBV20-1,TRBJ2-3,16,CSADGLAGAPTDTQYF,TGCAGTGCCGACGGACTAGCGGGGGCCCCCACAGATACGCAGTATTTT
.,many,TRBV6-1,TRBJ2-5,13,CASGGTDQETQYF,TGTGCCAGCGGGGGGACAGACCAAGAGACCCAGTACTTC
TRBD1,.,TRBV11-1,TRBJ2-3,18,CASSPQPGQGMSTDTQYF,TGTGCCAGCAGCCCCCAGCCGGGACAGGGGATGTCCACAGATACGCAGTATTTT
.,.,TRBV5-5,TRBJ1-3,16,CASRLGAGDSGNTIYF,TGTGCCAGCAGGCTTGGAGCGGGAGACTCTGGAAACACCATATATTTT
.,.,TRBV7-2,TRBJ1-2,13,CASSSGLGEGYTF,TGTGCCAGCAGCTCCGGACTCGGGGAGGGCTACACCTTC
TRBD1,few,TRBV7-2,TRBJ2-1,15,CASSAQTGGPREQFF,TGTGCCAGCAGCGCACAAACAGGGGGGCCTCGGGAGCAGTTCTTC
TRBD1,many,TRBV6-5,TRBJ1-4,15,CASSYSPGGFEKLFF,TGTGCCAGCAGTTACTCGCCAGGGGGCTTCGAAAAACTGTTTTTT
.,few,TRBV7-2,TRBJ2-3,15,CASSFRSPRTDTQYF,TGTGCCAGCAGCTTTAGGAGTCCCCGCACAGATACGCAGTATTTT
TRBD1,many,TRBV20-1,TRBJ2-5,15,CSASRGTGGGETQYF,TGCAGTGCTTCCAGGGGGACAGGGGGCGGTGAGACCCAGTACTTC
.,many,TRBV13,TRBJ1-1,13,CASSPGTPKKAFF,TGTGCCAGCAGTCCCGGGACCCCTAAAAAAGCTTTCTTT
.,many,TRBV9,TRBJ2-7,13,CASSVDGVGEQYF,TGTGCCAGCAGCGTAGACGGAGTGGGGGAGCAGTACTTC
TRBD1,many,TRBV3-1,TRBJ2-1,16,CASSQEKGTGNNEQFF,TGTGCCAGCAGCCAAGAAAAAGGGACAGGGAACAATGAGCAGTTCTTC
TRBD1,many,TRBV20-1,TRBJ2-2,16,CSARVPGTVNTGELFF,TGCAGTGCTAGAGTCCCCGGGACAGTTAACACCGGGGAGCTGTTTTTT
TRBD1,.,TRBV12-3/TRBV12-4,TRBJ1-1,18,CASRTHRGRPVANTEAFF,TGTGCCAGCAGAACTCACAGGGGGCGGCCGGTGGCGAACACTGAAGCTTTCTTT
.,many,TRBV21-1,TRBJ2-1,16,CASSKVHRFSYNEQFF,TGTGCCAGCAGCAAGGTACACAGGTTCTCCTACAATGAGCAGTTCTTC
TRBD1,many,TRBV24-1,TRBJ1-1,12,CATSDPHRGAFF,TGTGCCACCAGTGATCCCCACAGGGGAGCTTTCTTT
.,.,TRBV2,TRBJ2-7,14,CASSEGSGGLEQYF,TGTGCCAGCAGTGAAGGGTCCGGAGGGCTCGAGCAGTACTTC
.,many,TRBV6-1,TRBJ2-7,17,CASSQDLYSSTSYEQYF,TGTGCCAGCAGCCAAGATCTATACAGCTCCACGTCCTACGAGCAGTACTTC
.,many,TRBV6-1,TRBJ1-5,15,CASSDEGYSNQPQHF,TGTGCCAGCAGTGACGAGGGTTATAGCAATCAGCCCCAGCATTTT
.,many,TRBV24-1,TRBJ1-2,14,CATSEGKGNYGYTF,TGTGCCACCAGTGAGGGAAAGGGGAACTATGGCTACACCTTC
.,many,TRBV12-3/TRBV12-4,TRBJ1-1,14,CASSLARGGTEAFF,TGTGCCAGCAGTTTAGCGCGAGGGGGCACTGAAGCTTTCTTT
.,many,TRBV20-1,TRBJ2-5,14,CSARDGERQETQYF,TGCAGTGCTAGAGATGGGGAGCGACAAGAGACCCAGTACTTC
.,many,TRBV12-3/TRBV12-4,TRBJ2-7,15,CASSPQGGREGEQYF,TGTGCCAGCAGTCCACAAGGTGGAAGGGAAGGCGAGCAGTACTTC
.,many,TRBV7-6,TRBJ2-3,14,CASSNAGNTDTQYF,TGTGCCAGCAGCAACGCAGGGAACACAGATACGCAGTATTTT